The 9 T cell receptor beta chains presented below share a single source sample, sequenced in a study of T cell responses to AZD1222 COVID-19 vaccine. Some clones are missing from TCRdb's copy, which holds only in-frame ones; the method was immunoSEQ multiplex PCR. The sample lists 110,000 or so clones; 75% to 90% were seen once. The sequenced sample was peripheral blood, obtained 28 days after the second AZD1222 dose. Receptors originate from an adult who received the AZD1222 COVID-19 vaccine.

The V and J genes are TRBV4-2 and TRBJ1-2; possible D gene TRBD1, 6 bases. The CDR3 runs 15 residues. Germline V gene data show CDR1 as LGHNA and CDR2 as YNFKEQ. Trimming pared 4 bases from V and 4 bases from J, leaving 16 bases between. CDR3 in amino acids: CASSPEAGGLYGYTF. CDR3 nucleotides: TGTGCCAGCAGCCCTGAGGCGGGGGGCCTCTATGGCTACACCTTC.

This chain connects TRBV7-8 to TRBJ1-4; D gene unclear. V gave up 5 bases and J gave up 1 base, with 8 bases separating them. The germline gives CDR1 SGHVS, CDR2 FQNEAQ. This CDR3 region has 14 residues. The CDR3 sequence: CASSPEGTNEKLFF. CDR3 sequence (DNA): TGTGCCAGCAGCCCAGAGGGAACTAATGAAAAACTGTTTTTT.

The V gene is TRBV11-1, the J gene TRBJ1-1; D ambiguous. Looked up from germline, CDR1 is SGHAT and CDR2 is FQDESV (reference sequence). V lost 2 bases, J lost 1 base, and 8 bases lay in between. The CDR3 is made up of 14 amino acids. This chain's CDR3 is CASSLRVGNTEAFF. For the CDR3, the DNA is TGTGCCAGCAGCTTAAGGGTGGGGAACACTGAAGCTTTCTTT.

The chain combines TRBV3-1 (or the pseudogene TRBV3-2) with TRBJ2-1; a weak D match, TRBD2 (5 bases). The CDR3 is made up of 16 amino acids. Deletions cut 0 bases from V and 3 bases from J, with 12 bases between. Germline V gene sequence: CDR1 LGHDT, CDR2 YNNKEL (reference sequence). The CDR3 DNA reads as TGTGCCAGCAGCCAAGAAGGAGGAACCGACTACAATGAGCAGTTCTTC. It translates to CASSQEGGTDYNEQFF.

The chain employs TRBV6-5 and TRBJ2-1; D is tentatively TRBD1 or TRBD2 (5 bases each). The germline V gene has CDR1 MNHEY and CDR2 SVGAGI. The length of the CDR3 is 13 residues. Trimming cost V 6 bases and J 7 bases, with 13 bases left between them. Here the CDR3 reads CASSKMGRNEQFF. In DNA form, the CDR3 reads TGTGCCAGCAGCAAAATGGGACGGAATGAGCAGTTCTTC.

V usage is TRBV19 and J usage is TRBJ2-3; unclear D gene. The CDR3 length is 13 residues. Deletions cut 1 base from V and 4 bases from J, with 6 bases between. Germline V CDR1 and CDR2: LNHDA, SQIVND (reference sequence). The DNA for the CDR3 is TGTGCCAGTAGTATAGGTCCGGCAGATACGCAGTATTTT. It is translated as CASSIGPADTQYF. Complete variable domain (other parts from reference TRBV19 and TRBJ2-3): DGGITQSPKYLFRKEGQNVTLSCEQNLNHDAMYWYRQDPGQGLRLIYYSQIVNDFQKGDIAEGYSVSREKKESFPLTVTSAQKNPTAFYLCASSIGPADTQYFGPGTRLTVL.

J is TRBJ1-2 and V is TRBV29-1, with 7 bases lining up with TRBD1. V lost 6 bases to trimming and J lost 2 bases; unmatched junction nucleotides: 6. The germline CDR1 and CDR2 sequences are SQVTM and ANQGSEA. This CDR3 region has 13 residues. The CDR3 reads CSVTKQGNYGYTF. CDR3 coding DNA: TGCAGCGTAACCAAACAGGGGAACTATGGCTACACCTTC.

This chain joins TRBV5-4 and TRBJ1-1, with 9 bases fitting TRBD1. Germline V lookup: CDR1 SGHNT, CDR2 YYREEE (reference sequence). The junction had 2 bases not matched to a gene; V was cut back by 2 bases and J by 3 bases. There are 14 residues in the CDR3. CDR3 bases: TGTGCCAGCAGCTTCGGGACAGGGTACACTGAAGCTTTCTTT. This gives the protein CASSFGTGYTEAFF.

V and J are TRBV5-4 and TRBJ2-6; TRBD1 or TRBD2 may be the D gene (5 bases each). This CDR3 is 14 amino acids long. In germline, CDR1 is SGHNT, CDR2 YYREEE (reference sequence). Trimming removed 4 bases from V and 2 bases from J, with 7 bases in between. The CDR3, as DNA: TGTGCCAGCAGCCTGGGGGCTGGGGCCAACGTCCTGACTTTC. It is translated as CASSLGAGANVLTF.